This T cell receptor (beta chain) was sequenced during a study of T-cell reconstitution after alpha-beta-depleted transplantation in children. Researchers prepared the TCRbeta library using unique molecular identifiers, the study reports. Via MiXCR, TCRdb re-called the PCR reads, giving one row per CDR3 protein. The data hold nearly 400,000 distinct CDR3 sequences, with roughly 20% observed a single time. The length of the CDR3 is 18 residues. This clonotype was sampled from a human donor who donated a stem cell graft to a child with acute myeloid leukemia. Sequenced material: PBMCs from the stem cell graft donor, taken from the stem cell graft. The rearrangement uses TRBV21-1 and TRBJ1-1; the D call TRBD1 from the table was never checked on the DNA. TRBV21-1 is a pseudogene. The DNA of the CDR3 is TGTGCCAGCAGCTCTATCGGACAGGGTGGTCGGTGGGACACTGAAGCTTTCTTT. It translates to CASSSIGQGGRWDTEAFF.